Listed below are T cell receptor beta chains from one sample, sequenced in a study of T cells in Graves' hyperthyroidism and ophthalmopathy. TCRdb redid the calling of the multiplex PCR reads with MiXCR, one entry per CDR3 protein. The sample includes hundreds of thousands of distinct CDR3 sequences, over 11% of them seen just once. The sequencing input was blood. The receptor source for this set is a woman in her 30s with Graves' hyperthyroidism that later progressed to Graves' ophthalmopathy. Each CDR3 is given with its conserved first and last residue. D genes are given only for firm matches. Part of the rows lack a size; the others show once, few, many or a class for expanded clones.

>TRBV19|TRBJ2-3|TRBD2|many
TGTGCCAGTAAGAGGGCTAGCGGGAGGTTAGCAGATACGCAGTATTTT
CASKRASGRLADTQYF
>TRBV6-1|TRBJ2-1|TRBD2|NA
TGTGCCAGCAGTGAAGCGAGTACTAGCGGTTTCTATGAGCAGTTCTTC
CASSEASTSGFYEQFF
>TRBV20-1|TRBJ2-5|TRBD2|NA
TGCAGTGCAAGGCTAGCGGGAGTGTCGTGGGAGACCCAGTACTTC
CSARLAGVSWETQYF
>TRBV18|TRBJ2-6|NA|NA
TGTGCCAGCCAAGCGGTCTCTGGGGCCAACGTCCTGACTTTC
CASQAVSGANVLTF
>TRBV28|TRBJ2-7|NA|many
TGTGCCAGCCAGTTGGGTTCGTCCTACGAGCAGTACTTC
CASQLGSSYEQYF
>TRBV24-1|TRBJ1-5|TRBD1|many
TGTGCCACCAGTGATTCCAGGCCCCAGGGGGCAAGCAATCAGCCCCAGCATTTT
CATSDSRPQGASNQPQHF
>TRBV28|TRBJ1-6|NA|once
TGTGCCAGCACCACGGGTTCCACGCATTCACCCCTCCACTTT
CASTTGSTHSPLHF
>TRBV18|TRBJ1-5|NA|few
TGTGCCAGCTCCCCCAGTGGCGATTATCAGCCCCAGCATTTT
CASSPSGDYQPQHF
>TRBV6-2/TRBV6-3|TRBJ2-2|NA|NA
TGTGCCAGCGGAGAAACCACCGGGGAGCTGTTTTTT
CASGETTGELFF
>TRBV29-1|TRBJ2-7|NA|many
TGCAGCGTTGGGCCCACCGACCACGAGCAGTACTTC
CSVGPTDHEQYF
>TRBV20-1|TRBJ2-5|NA|NA
TGCAGTGCCGCCTCTTACCAAGAGACCCAGTACTTC
CSAASYQETQYF
>TRBV6-1|TRBJ2-7|NA|many
TGTGCCAGCAGGCTCACCGAGACAGCCTTATACGAGCAGTACTTC
CASRLTETALYEQYF
>TRBV28|TRBJ1-5|NA|many
TGTGCCAGCAGTCTCTGGCAGAATAGCAATCAGCCCCAGCATTTT
CASSLWQNSNQPQHF
>TRBV6-2/TRBV6-3|TRBJ2-3|NA|few
TGTGCCAGCAGTTTCCTTTCGGGATCAGATACGCAGTATTTT
CASSFLSGSDTQYF
>TRBV11-2|TRBJ1-1|NA|many
TGTGCCAGCAGAACGGGCTCCGCCGGGGGAGCTTTCTTT
CASRTGSAGGAFF
>TRBV4-1|TRBJ2-3|TRBD2|few
TGCGCCAGCAGCCAGCCACTAGCGGAGATAGATACGCAGTATTTT
CASSQPLAEIDTQYF
>TRBV5-1|TRBJ2-5|NA|NA
TGCGCCAGCAGCTTGGATACAGGCCAAGCGCACTTC
CASSLDTGQAHF
>TRBV7-2|TRBJ2-4|NA|NA
TGTGCCAGCAGCCCCCCTTCCTTGGCCAAAAACATTCAGTACTTC
CASSPPSLAKNIQYF
>TRBV6-4|TRBJ2-3|NA|few
TGTGCCAGCAGTGACGGAGAAGATACAGATACGCAGTATTTT
CASSDGEDTDTQYF
>TRBV10-3|TRBJ1-4|TRBD1|NA
TGTGCCATCAGTGAGCCGGGACAGGGTACGGAAAAACTGTTTTTT
CAISEPGQGTEKLFF
>TRBV2|TRBJ2-7|NA|many
TGTGCCAGCAGAAGGCGGGACACGGAGTTCTACGAGCAGTACTTC
CASRRRDTEFYEQYF
>TRBV20-1|TRBJ2-2|NA|NA
TGCAGTGCTACCTTGGGGTCGAACACCGGGGAGCTGTTTTTT
CSATLGSNTGELFF
>TRBV4-1|TRBJ1-2|NA|few
TGCGCCAGCAGCCAACCAACGGAGGGGCAGGGGAAGAATGGCTACACCTTC
CASSQPTEGQGKNGYTF